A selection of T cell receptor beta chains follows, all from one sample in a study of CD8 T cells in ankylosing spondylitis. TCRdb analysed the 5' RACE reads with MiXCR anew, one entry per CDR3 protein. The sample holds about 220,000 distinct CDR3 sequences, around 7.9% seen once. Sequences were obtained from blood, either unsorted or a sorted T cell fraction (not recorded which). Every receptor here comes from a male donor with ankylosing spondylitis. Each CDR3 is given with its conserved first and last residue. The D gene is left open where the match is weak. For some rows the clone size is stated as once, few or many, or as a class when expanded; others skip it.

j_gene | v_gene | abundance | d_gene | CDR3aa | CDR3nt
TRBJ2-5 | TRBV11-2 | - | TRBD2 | CASSLAFGLAGETQYF | TGTGCCAGCAGCTTAGCTTTTGGACTAGCGGGAGAGACCCAGTACTTC
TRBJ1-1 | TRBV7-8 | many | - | CASSPGTAEWNTEAFF | TGTGCCAGCAGCCCAGGGACCGCAGAGTGGAACACTGAAGCTTTCTTT
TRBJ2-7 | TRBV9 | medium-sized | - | CASTPGGGSEQYF | TGTGCCAGCACCCCAGGGGGGGGATCCGAGCAGTACTTC
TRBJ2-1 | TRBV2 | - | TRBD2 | CASSRTTSGSSYNEQFF | TGTGCCAGCAGTCGGACGACTAGCGGGAGCTCCTACAATGAGCAGTTCTTC
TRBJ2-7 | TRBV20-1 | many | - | CSVRSPSDGISYEQYF | TGCAGTGTCAGATCCCCCTCGGACGGCATCTCCTACGAGCAGTACTTC
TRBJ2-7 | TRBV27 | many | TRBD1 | CASSLGTVFYEQYF | TGTGCCAGCAGTCTAGGGACAGTTTTCTACGAGCAGTACTTC
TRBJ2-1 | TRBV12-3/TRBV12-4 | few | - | CASSSLAGGEQFF | TGTGCCAGCAGTAGTCTAGCAGGTGGTGAGCAGTTCTTC
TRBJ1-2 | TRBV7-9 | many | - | CASSSIRAYGYTF | TGTGCCAGCAGCTCGATCCGGGCATATGGCTACACCTTC
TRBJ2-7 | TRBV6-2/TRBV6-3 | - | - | CASSYVGVQYEQYF | TGTGCCAGCAGTTACGTCGGGGTTCAGTACGAGCAGTACTTC
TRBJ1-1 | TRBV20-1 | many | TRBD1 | CSARDIQGARSGTEAFF | TGCAGTGCTAGAGATATCCAGGGGGCGAGGAGTGGCACTGAAGCTTTCTTT
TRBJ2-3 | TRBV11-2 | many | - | CASSRYAPRDIIYRSTDTQYF | TGTGCCAGCAGCCGCTATGCCCCCCGGGACATAATTTATAGGAGCACAGATACGCAGTATTTT
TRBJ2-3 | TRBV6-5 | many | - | CASSHLVGADTQYF | TGTGCCAGCAGTCACCTAGTTGGGGCAGATACGCAGTATTTT
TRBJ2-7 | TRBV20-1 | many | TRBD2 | CSAHSQRDYYEQYF | TGCAGTGCGCACAGCCAGCGGGATTACTACGAGCAGTACTTC